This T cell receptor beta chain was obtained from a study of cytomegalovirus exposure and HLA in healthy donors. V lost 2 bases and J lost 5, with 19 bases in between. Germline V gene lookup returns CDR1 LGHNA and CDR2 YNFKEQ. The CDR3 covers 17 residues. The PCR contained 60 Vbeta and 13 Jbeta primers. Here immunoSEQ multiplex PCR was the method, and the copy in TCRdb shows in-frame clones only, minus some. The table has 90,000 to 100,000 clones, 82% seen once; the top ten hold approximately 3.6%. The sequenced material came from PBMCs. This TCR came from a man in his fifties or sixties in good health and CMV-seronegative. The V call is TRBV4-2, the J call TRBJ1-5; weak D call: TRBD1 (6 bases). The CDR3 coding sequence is TGTGCCAGCAGCCAACCTACATGGGTGACAGGATATCAGCCCCAGCATTTT. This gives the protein CASSQPTWVTGYQPQHF.